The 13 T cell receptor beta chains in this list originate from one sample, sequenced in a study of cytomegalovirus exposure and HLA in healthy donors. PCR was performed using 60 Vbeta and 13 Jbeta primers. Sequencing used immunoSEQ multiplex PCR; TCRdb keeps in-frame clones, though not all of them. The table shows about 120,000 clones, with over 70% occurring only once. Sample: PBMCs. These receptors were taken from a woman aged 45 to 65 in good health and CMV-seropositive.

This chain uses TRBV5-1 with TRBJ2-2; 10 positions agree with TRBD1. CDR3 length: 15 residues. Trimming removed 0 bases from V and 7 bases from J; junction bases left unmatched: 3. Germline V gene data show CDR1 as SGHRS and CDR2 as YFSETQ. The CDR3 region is CASSLGQGAGGELFF. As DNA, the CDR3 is TGCGCCAGCAGCTTGGGACAGGGGGCCGGCGGGGAGCTGTTTTTT.

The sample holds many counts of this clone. The CDR3 is CASSPGEGAGANVLTF. The CDR3 DNA reads TGTGCCAGCAGCCCCGGGGAGGGGGCTGGGGCCAACGTCCTGACTTTC. The rearrangement uses TRBV7-2 and TRBJ2-6; tentative D call: TRBD2 (7 bases). V gave up 5 bases and J gave up 2 bases, with 13 bases separating them. CDR3 length equals 16 residues. Germline CDR1 is SGHTA and CDR2 is FQGNSA.

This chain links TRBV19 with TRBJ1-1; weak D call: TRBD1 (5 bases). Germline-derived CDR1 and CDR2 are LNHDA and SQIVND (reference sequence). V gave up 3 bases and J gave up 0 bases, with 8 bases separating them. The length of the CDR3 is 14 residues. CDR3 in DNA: TGTGCCAGTAGTATCGGACACATGAACACTGAAGCTTTCTTT. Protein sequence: CASSIGHMNTEAFF.

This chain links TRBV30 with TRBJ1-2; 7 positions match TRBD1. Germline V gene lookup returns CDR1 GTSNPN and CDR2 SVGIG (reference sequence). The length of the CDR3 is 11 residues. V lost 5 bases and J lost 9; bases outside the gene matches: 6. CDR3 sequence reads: CAWWDSTRYTF. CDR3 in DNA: TGTGCCTGGTGGGACAGTACGCGCTACACCTTC.

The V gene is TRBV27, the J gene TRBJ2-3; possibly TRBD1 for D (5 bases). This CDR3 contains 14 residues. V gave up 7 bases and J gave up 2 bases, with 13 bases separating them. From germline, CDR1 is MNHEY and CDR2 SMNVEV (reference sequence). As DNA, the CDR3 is TGTGCCAGCAAGCCGGTGGGGCTCACAGATACGCAGTATTTT. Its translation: CASKPVGLTDTQYF.

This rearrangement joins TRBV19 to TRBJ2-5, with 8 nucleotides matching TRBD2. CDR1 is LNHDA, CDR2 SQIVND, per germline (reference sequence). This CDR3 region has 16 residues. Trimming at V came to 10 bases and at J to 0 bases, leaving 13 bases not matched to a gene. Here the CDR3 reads CATAPSGGANQETQYF. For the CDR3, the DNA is TGTGCCACAGCCCCGTCCGGGGGGGCAAACCAAGAGACCCAGTACTTC.

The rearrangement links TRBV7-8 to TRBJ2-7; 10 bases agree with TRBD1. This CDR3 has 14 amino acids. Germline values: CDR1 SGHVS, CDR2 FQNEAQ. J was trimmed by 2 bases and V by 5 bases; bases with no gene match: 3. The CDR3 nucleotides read TGTGCCAGCAGCCGGGACAGGGGCCCCTACGAGCAGTACTTC. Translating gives CASSRDRGPYEQYF.

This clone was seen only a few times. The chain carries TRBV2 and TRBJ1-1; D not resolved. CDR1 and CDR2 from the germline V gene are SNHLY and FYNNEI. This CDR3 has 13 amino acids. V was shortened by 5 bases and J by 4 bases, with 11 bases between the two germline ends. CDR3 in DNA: TGTGCCAGCAGTCCAGGTCTCAGCACTGAAGCTTTCTTT. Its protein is CASSPGLSTEAFF.

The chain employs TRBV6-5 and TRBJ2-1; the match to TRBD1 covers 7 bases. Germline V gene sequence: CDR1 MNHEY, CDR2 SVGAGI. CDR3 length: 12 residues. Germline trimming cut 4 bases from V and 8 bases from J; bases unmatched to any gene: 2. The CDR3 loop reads CASSLTGDEQFF. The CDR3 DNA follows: TGTGCCAGCAGTTTAACAGGGGATGAGCAGTTCTTC.

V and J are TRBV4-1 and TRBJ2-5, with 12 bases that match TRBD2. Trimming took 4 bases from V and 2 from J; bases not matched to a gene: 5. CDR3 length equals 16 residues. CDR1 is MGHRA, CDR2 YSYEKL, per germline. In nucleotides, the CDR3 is TGCGCCAGCAGCCCCCGGACTAGCGGGGCTCAAGAGACCCAGTACTTC. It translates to CASSPRTSGAQETQYF.

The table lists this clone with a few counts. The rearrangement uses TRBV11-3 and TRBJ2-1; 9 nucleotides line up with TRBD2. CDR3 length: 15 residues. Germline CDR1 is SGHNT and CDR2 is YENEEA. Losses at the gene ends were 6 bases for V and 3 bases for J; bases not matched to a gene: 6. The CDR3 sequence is CASRGSGRLYNEQFF. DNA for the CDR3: TGTGCCAGCAGAGGTAGCGGGAGACTCTACAATGAGCAGTTCTTC.

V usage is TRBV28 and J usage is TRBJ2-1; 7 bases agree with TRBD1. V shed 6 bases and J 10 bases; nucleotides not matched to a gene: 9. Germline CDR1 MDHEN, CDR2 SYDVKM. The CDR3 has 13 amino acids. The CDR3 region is CASSRQGSKEQFF. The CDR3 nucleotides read TGTGCCAGCAGCAGACAGGGATCAAAAGAGCAGTTCTTC. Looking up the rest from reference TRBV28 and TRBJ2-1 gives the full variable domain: DVKVTQSSRYLVKRTGEKVFLECVQDMDHENMFWYRQDPGLGLRLIYFSYDVKMKEKGDIPEGYSVSREKKERFSLILESASTNQTSMYLCASSRQGSKEQFFGPGTRLTVL.

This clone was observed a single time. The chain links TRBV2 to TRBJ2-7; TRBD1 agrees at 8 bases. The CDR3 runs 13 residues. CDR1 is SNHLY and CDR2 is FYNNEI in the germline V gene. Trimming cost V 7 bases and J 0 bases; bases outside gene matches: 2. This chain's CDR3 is CASTGQGSYEQYF. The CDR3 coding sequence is TGTGCCAGCACCGGACAGGGCTCCTACGAGCAGTACTTC.